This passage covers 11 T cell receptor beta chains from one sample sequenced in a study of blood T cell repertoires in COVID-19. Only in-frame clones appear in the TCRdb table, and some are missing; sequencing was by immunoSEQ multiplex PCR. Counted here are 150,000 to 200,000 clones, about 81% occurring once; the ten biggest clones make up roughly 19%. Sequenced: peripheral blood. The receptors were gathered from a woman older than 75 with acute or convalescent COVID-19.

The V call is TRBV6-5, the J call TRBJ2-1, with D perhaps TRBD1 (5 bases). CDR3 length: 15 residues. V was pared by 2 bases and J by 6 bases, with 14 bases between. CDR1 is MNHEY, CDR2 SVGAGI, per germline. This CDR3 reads CASSYDSLRPNEQFF. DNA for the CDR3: TGTGCCAGCAGTTACGACAGCCTACGACCCAATGAGCAGTTCTTC.

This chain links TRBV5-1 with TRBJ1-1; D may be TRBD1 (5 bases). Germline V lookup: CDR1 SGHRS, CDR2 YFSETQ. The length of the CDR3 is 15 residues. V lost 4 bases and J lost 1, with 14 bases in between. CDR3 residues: CASSPGPGRNTEAFF. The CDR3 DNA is TGCGCCAGCAGCCCGGGACCCGGGAGGAACACTGAAGCTTTCTTT.

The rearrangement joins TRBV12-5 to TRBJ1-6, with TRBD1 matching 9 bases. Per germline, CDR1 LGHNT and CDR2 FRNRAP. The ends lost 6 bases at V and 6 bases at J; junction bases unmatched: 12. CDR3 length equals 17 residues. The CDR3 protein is CASGSRQGDGVNSPLHF. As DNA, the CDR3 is TGTGCTAGTGGCTCTCGACAGGGGGACGGGGTTAATTCACCCCTCCACTTT.

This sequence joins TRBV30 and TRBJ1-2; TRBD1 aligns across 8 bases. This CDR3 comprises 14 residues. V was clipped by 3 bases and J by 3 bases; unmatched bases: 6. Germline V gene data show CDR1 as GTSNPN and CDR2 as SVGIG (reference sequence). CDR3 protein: CAWSPGGSHYGYTF. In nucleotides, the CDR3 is TGTGCCTGGAGCCCAGGGGGCTCGCACTATGGCTACACCTTC.

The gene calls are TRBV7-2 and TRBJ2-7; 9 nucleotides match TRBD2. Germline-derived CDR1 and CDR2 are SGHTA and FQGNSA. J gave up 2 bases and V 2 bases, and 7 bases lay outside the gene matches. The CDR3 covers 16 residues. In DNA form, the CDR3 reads TGTGCCAGCAGCTTATTTAGCGGGGGAAGAACCTACGAGCAGTACTTC. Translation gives CASSLFSGGRTYEQYF.

The CDR3 reads CASSHLTGRHEQFF. CDR3 nucleotide sequence: TGCGCCAGCAGCCACCTAACAGGGCGCCATGAGCAGTTCTTC. The rearrangement joins TRBV4-3 to TRBJ2-1, with D perhaps matching TRBD1 (6 bases). Germline V CDR1 and CDR2: LGHNA, YSLEER. The V end was cut by 3 bases, the J end by 8 bases, with 14 bases between. The CDR3 totals 14 residues.

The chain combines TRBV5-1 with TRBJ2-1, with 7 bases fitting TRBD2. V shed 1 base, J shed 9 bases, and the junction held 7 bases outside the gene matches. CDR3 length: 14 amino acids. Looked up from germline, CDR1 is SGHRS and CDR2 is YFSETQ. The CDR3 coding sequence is TGCGCCAGCAGCTTGCCGGGGGGAGGGAGTGAGCAGTTCTTC. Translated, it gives CASSLPGGGSEQFF. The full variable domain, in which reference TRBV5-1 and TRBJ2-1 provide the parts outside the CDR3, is KAGVTQTPRYLIKTRGQQVTLSCSPISGHRSVSWYQQTPGQGLQFLFEYFSETQRNKGNFPGRFSGRQFSNSRSEMNVSTLELGDSALYLCASSLPGGGSEQFFGPGTRLTVL.

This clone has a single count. CDR3 sequence (DNA): TGTGCCAGCAGACTGGGACCAGGAGGGCTGTTTTTT. Its translation: CASRLGPGGLFF. The V call is TRBV3-1 (or the pseudogene TRBV3-2), the J call TRBJ1-4; TRBD1 might be the D (5 bases). V was shortened by 6 bases and J by 14 bases, with 16 bases between the two germline ends. The V gene's germline CDR1 is LGHDT and CDR2 YNNKEL (reference sequence). The CDR3 runs to 12 residues.

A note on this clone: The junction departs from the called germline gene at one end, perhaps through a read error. The CDR3 DNA sequence: TGTGCCTGGAGTGTACTCGGGACAGGGTTTGTCTTT. Translated, it gives CAWSVLGTGFVF. The chain uses TRBV30 and TRBJ1-4; 9 nucleotides align to TRBD1. This CDR3 contains 12 residues. Germline assignment: CDR1 GTSNPN and CDR2 SVGIG (reference sequence).

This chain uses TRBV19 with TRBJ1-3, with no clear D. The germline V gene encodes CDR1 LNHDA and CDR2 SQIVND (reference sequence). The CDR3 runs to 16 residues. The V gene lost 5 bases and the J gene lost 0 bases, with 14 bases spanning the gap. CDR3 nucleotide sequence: TGTGCCAGTAGTCCCGCAGGACTGTCCTCTGGAAACACCATATATTTT. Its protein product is CASSPAGLSSGNTIYF.

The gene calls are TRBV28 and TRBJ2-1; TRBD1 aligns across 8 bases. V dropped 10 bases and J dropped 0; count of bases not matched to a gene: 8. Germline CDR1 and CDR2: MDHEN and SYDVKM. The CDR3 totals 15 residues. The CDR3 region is CAIRSGTGSYNEQFF. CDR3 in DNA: TGTGCCATCCGATCCGGGACAGGCTCCTACAATGAGCAGTTCTTC.